These T cell receptor beta chains were read from a single sample in a study of early T cells in non-severe SARS-CoV-2 infection. TCRdb reanalysed the 5' RACE reads using MiXCR and keeps one entry per CDR3 protein. This table has roughly 51,000 distinct CDR3 sequences, approximately 6.2% appearing once. What was sequenced was whole blood. These receptors came from an adult who was a healthcare worker with PCR-confirmed SARS-CoV-2 infection or an uninfected control (not recorded which). The CDR3 runs from the conserved cysteine through the conserved F or W. D genes are given only for firm matches. Only part of the rows carry a size: once, few, many, or a class if the clone is expanded.

TRBJ1-2 | 14 | many | TRBV18 | TRBD1 | TGTGCCAGCTCACCTTCGGGGACAGCGTATGGCTACACCTTC | CASSPSGTAYGYTF
TRBJ2-1 | 17 | many | TRBV4-3 | TRBD2 | TGCGCCAGCAGCCAAGCTCGGCGGGGGGGCCCCTACAATGAGCAGTTCTTC | CASSQARRGGPYNEQFF
TRBJ2-7 | 13 | - | TRBV11-2 | - | TGTGCCAGCAGCCCCTTAACAACTAACGAGCAGTACTTC | CASSPLTTNEQYF
TRBJ2-1 | 16 | few | TRBV6-5 | TRBD1 | TGTGCCAGCAGCCACACGGGACAGGGCTCCTACAATGAGCAGTTCTTC | CASSHTGQGSYNEQFF
TRBJ2-7 | 15 | many | TRBV20-1 | - | TGCAGTGCTAGAGATCGGATCGGCATAGAATACGAGCAGTACTTC | CSARDRIGIEYEQYF
TRBJ2-1 | 15 | many | TRBV6-2/TRBV6-3 | TRBD1 | TGTGCCAGCAGCCAAGAGGACAGGGGGTACAATGAGCAGTTCTTC | CASSQEDRGYNEQFF
TRBJ1-2 | 13 | many | TRBV3-1 | - | TGTGCCAGCAGCCCGACAACGAACTATGGCTACACCTTC | CASSPTTNYGYTF
TRBJ2-3 | 14 | many | TRBV6-2/TRBV6-3 | - | TGTGCCAGCAGCACCGCCGGGGCCGCAGATACGCAGTATTTT | CASSTAGAADTQYF
TRBJ2-7 | 11 | many | TRBV11-1 | - | TGTGCCAGCAGCTTAGTGGGTGAGCAGTACTTC | CASSLVGEQYF
TRBJ2-3 | 15 | many | TRBV3-1 | - | TGTGCCAGCAGCCAAGATCAGACGTACACAGATACGCAGTATTTT | CASSQDQTYTDTQYF
TRBJ1-2 | 15 | many | TRBV19 | - | TGTGCCAGTAGTATAGCGGCAGGTGGAACCTATGGCTACACCTTC | CASSIAAGGTYGYTF
TRBJ1-6 | 17 | few | TRBV4-2 | TRBD1 | TGTGCCAGCAGCCAGCGGACCGGGACAGGGGTTAATTCACCCCTCCACTTT | CASSQRTGTGVNSPLHF
TRBJ1-6 | 13 | many | TRBV6-1 | - | TGTGCCAGCGTGGCAGCCCCTAATTCACCCCTCCACTTT | CASVAAPNSPLHF
TRBJ2-3 | 15 | few | TRBV11-3 | TRBD1 | TGTGCCAGCAGCTTGTGCGACAGGGATCCAGATACGCAGTATTTT | CASSLCDRDPDTQYF
TRBJ2-2 | 20 | few | TRBV5-4 | TRBD2 | TGTGCCAGCAGCTCACCCCGGGAATTAGCGGGGGTTCTGAACACCGGGGAGCTGTTTTTT | CASSSPRELAGVLNTGELFF
TRBJ2-7 | 12 | many | TRBV2 | - | TGTGCCATGTCACGGAGCTCCTACGAGCAGTACTTC | CAMSRSSYEQYF